The source of this T cell receptor (beta chain) is a study of T cells in Graves' hyperthyroidism and ophthalmopathy. Study-level results: Blood also contained most expanded thyroid clonotypes above 0.001.

Looked up from germline, CDR1 is MNHEY and CDR2 is SVGEGT. This CDR3 is 14 amino acids long. Trimming cost V 7 bases and J 1 base, with 13 bases left between them. Using RNA transcripts as the source, TCR beta CDR3 regions were amplified. The HTBI primer set served for first-round RT-PCR of the TCR CDR3. TCRdb fed the multiplex PCR reads into MiXCR, producing one record per CDR3 protein. The sample has about 620,000 distinct CDR3 sequences; around 16% are singletons. This clonotype was found many times. The antigen remains undetermined. The material sequenced was blood. This sequence was found in a woman aged 30 to 39 with Graves' hyperthyroidism. This chain uses TRBV6-2 or TRBV6-3 with TRBJ2-5; TRBD2 might be the D (5 bases). The DNA for the CDR3 is TGTGCCAGCACCCAAAGGCGGGCCCAAGAGACCCAGTACTTC. Its protein product is CASTQRRAQETQYF.